The 14 T cell receptor beta chains below were found in one sample sequenced in a study of blood T cells in healthy people across ages. Primers used in a second PCR of about 7 to 11 cycles were a sample-barcoded 5' primer and a J-beta primer mix. TCRdb processed the 5' RACE reads anew with MiXCR; each CDR3 protein has one entry. The sample consists of 1.5 million to 2 million distinct CDR3 sequences, approximately 30% of them appearing once. Sequenced input: blood. The receptors shown here come from a woman aged 30 to 39 in good health.

This clonotype was observed a few times. The chain has TRBV5-7 and TRBJ2-7; 8 positions match TRBD1. TRBV5-7 falls under the ORF class, with uncertain function. This CDR3 has 16 residues. V lost 0 bases to trimming and J lost 6 bases; unmatched junction nucleotides: 11. DNA of the CDR3: TGTGCCAGCAGCTTGGAGTTCCAGGGGGCATGCTGCGAGCAGTACTTC. Translated, it gives CASSLEFQGACCEQYF.

The chain has TRBV24-1 and TRBJ1-5; the D gene is possibly TRBD1 (6 bases). This CDR3 has 15 amino acids. With 8 bases removed from V and 5 bases from J, the gap between germline ends came to 18 bases. CDR1 and CDR2 from the germline V gene are KGHDR and SFDVKD. CDR3 DNA: TGTGCCACCACCGGATGGGAAAGGGGGGATCAGCCCCAGCATTTT. Translated, it gives CATTGWERGDQPQHF.

The chain employs TRBV7-3 and TRBJ2-3; maybe TRBD2 (7 bases). V gave up 5 bases and J gave up 9 bases, with 24 bases separating them. Germline lookup yields CDR1 SGHTA and CDR2 FQGTGA. CDR3 length equals 16 residues. CDR3 DNA sequence: TGTGCCAGCAGCGCCGTCAGGGGCGGGGGTCCGGGGACGCAGTATTTT. Protein sequence: CASSAVRGGGPGTQYF.

This clonotype was observed a single time. This clone may be a read error of a much larger clone one base away. The chain couples TRBV20-1 to TRBJ2-7; TRBD1 aligns across 9 bases. CDR1 and CDR2 from the germline V gene are DFQATT and SNEGSKA (reference sequence). This CDR3 comprises 15 residues. The V gene end was trimmed by 3 bases and the J gene end by 8 bases; junction bases not matched to a gene: 14. The chain's CDR3 is CSARDPRTGANKQYF. In DNA form, the CDR3 reads TGCAGTGCTAGGGACCCTCGGACAGGGGCCAACAAGCAGTACTTC.

There are many counts of this clonotype. The chain carries TRBV10-3 and TRBJ2-7; the match to TRBD1 covers 10 bases. Per the germline V gene, CDR1 is ENHRY and CDR2 is SYGVKD. This CDR3 spans 17 amino acids. V lost 0 bases and J lost 4; bases outside the gene matches: 9. DNA of the CDR3: TGTGCCATCAGTGAGTCGACGCTCCGGGACAGGGGTTACGAGCAGTACTTC. This sequence encodes CAISESTLRDRGYEQYF.

In its sample, this clonotype was seen a few times. This chain connects TRBV7-9 to TRBJ2-1; D is possibly TRBD1 (5 bases). The length of the CDR3 is 13 residues. Trimming cost V 4 bases and J 5 bases, with 9 bases left between them. CDR1 and CDR2 from the germline V gene are SEHNR and FQNEAQ (reference sequence). CDR3 bases: TGTGCCAGCAGCTCTCGACAGAACAATGAGCAGTTCTTC. It codes for CASSSRQNNEQFF.

This chain links TRBV3-1 with TRBJ2-5, with a tentative D call TRBD2 (5 bases). Trimming took 8 bases from V and 7 from J, leaving 20 bases between them. The V gene's germline CDR1 is LGHDT and CDR2 YNNKEL (reference sequence). This CDR3 is 14 amino acids long. The CDR3 reads CASRAEGRKGTQYF. CDR3 sequence (DNA): TGTGCCAGCCGGGCCGAGGGAAGAAAGGGGACCCAGTACTTC.

This clonotype was counted a few times. The genes are TRBV7-3 and TRBJ2-7; 7 nucleotides match TRBD2. Looked up from germline, CDR1 is SGHTA and CDR2 is FQGTGA. V shed 0 bases, J shed 5 bases, and the junction held 1 base outside the gene matches. CDR3 length equals 13 residues. The CDR3 DNA reads TGTGCCAGCAGCTTAACGAGCGGGGACGAGCAGTACTTC. Encoded protein: CASSLTSGDEQYF. Looking up the rest from reference TRBV7-3 and TRBJ2-7 gives the full variable domain: GAGVSQTPSNKVTEKGKYVELRCDPISGHTALYWYRQSLGQGPEFLIYFQGTGAADDSGLPNDRFFAVRPEGSVSTLKIQRTERGDSAVYLCASSLTSGDEQYFGPGTRLTVT.

As regards this clonotype: It may be a read error: a sequence one base away is much more abundant. V is TRBV6-8 and J is TRBJ2-1; D is perhaps TRBD1 (5 bases). With 1 base removed from V and 7 bases from J, the gap between germline ends came to 14 bases. Per germline, CDR1 MNHGY and CDR2 SAAAGT. The CDR3 covers 15 residues. This CDR3 reads CASSYFQGRRNEQFF. CDR3 in DNA: TGTGCCAGCAGTTACTTTCAGGGCCGGCGGAATGAGCAGTTCTTC.

The chain couples TRBV7-2 to TRBJ2-5; 13 bases align to TRBD2. CDR1 is SGHTA and CDR2 is FQGNSA in the germline V gene. The CDR3 extends over 15 amino acids. The V and J ends lost 5 bases and 3 bases, in that order; junction bases with no gene match: 3. CDR3 coding DNA: TGTACCAGCAGCCCCGGACTAGCGGGAGAAGAGACCCAGTACTTC. Amino acids: CTSSPGLAGEETQYF. The entire variable domain, with the rest obtained from reference TRBV7-2 and TRBJ2-5, is as follows: GAGVSQSPSNKVTEKGKDVELRCDPISGHTALYWYRQSLGQGLEFLIYFQGNSAPDKSGLPSDRFSAERTGGSVSTLTIQRTQQEDSAVYLCTSSPGLAGEETQYFGPGTRLLVL.

The rearrangement links TRBV4-1 to TRBJ2-4, with 13 bases lining up with TRBD2. The J call is doubtful: the DNA matches TRBJ2-7 better. The CDR3 extends over 18 amino acids. Per germline, CDR1 MGHRA and CDR2 YSYEKL. The CDR3 reads CASSQATSGGHRTYEQYF. The CDR3 bases are TGCGCCAGCAGCCAAGCGACTAGCGGGGGGCACCGAACCTACGAGCAGTACTTC.

This chain links TRBV30 with TRBJ2-5; 10 nucleotides line up with TRBD1. The CDR3 length is 15 residues. Germline V gene data show CDR1 as GTSNPN and CDR2 as SVGIG (reference sequence). J gave up 2 bases and V 2 bases, and 5 bases lay outside the gene matches. The CDR3 DNA sequence: TGTGCCTGGAGTAAGGGGACAGGGGCTCAAGAGACCCAGTACTTC. Its protein product is CAWSKGTGAQETQYF.

The rearrangement uses TRBV20-1 and TRBJ1-4, with D possibly being TRBD1 (6 bases). The CDR3 sequence is 13 residues long. The germline V gene encodes CDR1 DFQATT and CDR2 SNEGSKA (reference sequence). V was trimmed by 2 bases and J by 10 bases, leaving 14 bases between them. CDR3 bases: TGCAGTGCTAGACAGGGGCCACAAGGAAAACTGTTTTTT. Amino acid sequence: CSARQGPQGKLFF.

The chain uses TRBV5-5 and TRBJ2-5; 8 positions match TRBD2. The CDR3 runs 15 residues. Germline V gives CDR1 SGHKS, CDR2 YYEKEE (reference sequence). Trimming removed 2 bases from V and 4 bases from J; junction bases left unmatched: 7. The CDR3 is CASSFQGSGVETQYF. The CDR3 DNA follows: TGTGCCAGCAGCTTCCAGGGTAGCGGGGTAGAGACCCAGTACTTC.